The T cell receptor (beta chain) described here comes from a study of CD8+CD57+ T cells in acquired aplastic anemia. As for the study in general: DNA per sorted CD4+ or CD8+ sample ranged roughly 0.17 to 27.4 ug, averaging 3.2 ug. Study-level findings and limits: Patients shared around 30 CD8+ CDR3 sequences with controls. No significant patient-versus-control difference appeared in CD8+ Simpson's diversity.

All patients picked for sequencing had shown, by flow cytometry, an expansion of CD8+CD57+ cells. Every patient was diagnosed with severe acquired aplastic anemia. Points on this clonotype: No antigen is known for it.

Genomic DNA, the template, was used for profiling of the TCR beta VDJ and CDR3. TCRdb recomputed calls from the reads with MiXCR, one row per CDR3 protein. Of about 160,000 distinct CDR3 sequences in the sample, 45% to 55% were seen once. Looked up from germline, CDR1 is ENHRY and CDR2 is SYGVKD. This CDR3 is built from 17 residues. Trimming removed 2 bases from V and 5 bases from J; junction bases left unmatched: 12. This sequence was found in a human donor with aplastic anemia. The chain links TRBV10-3 to TRBJ2-7; TRBD2 aligns across 10 bases. The sequencing sample was made of sorted CD4+, CD8+, or CD8+CD57+ T cells (not recorded which) from PBMCs. The CDR3 region has the DNA TGTGCCATCAGTGAGACCAATCCGGGACTAGCGTCACACGAGCAGTACTTC. It specifies CAISETNPGLASHEQYF.